Shown below are 12 T cell receptor beta chains from a single sample sequenced in a study of shared T cell receptors in the human thymus. Some clones are missing from TCRdb's copy, which holds only in-frame ones; the method was immunoSEQ multiplex PCR. The profile covers 720,000 or so clones, with 70% to 90% appearing a single time and roughly 0.01% taken by the ten largest. These same data were also listed under a study on human thymus T cells.

Sequencing was carried out using thymocytes. Receptors were obtained from a girl less than two years old with a congenital heart defect.

The chain carries TRBV18 and TRBJ1-1; D unresolved. Trimming shortened V by 6 bases and J by 1 base, and 12 bases separated the two germline ends. The V gene's germline CDR1 is KGHSH and CDR2 LQKENI. The CDR3 covers 14 residues. CDR3 residues: CASSIEVRNTEAFF. CDR3 nucleotide sequence: TGTGCCAGCTCTATAGAAGTACGGAACACTGAAGCTTTCTTT.

The chain joins TRBV28 to TRBJ2-3; D is unclear. Trimming cost V 6 bases and J 6 bases, with 25 bases left between them. The CDR3 is 17 amino acids. Germline V gene sequence: CDR1 MDHEN, CDR2 SYDVKM. The CDR3 region is CASSPNPCPVLGDTQYF. In DNA, the CDR3 is TGTGCCAGCAGCCCGAACCCCTGTCCTGTATTGGGCGATACGCAGTATTTT.

The chain combines TRBV9 with TRBJ1-3; 7 bases align to TRBD1. J gave up 8 bases and V 4 bases, and 9 bases lay outside the gene matches. Germline V gives CDR1 SGDLS, CDR2 YYNGEE. The CDR3 extends over 14 amino acids. The CDR3 reads CASSPRQGPHTIYF. The CDR3 bases are TGTGCCAGCAGCCCCCGACAGGGTCCACACACCATATATTTT.

This clone was counted once. The chain is built from TRBV6-5 and TRBJ1-1; TRBD1 matches at 8 bases. The CDR3 covers 16 residues. CDR1 and CDR2 (germline): MNHEY, SVGAGI. V dropped 2 bases and J dropped 5; count of bases not matched to a gene: 10. Here the CDR3 DNA reads TGTGCCAGCAGTTACAGGCCCCGACAGGGGAAAACTGAAGCTTTCTTT. Translated, it gives CASSYRPRQGKTEAFF.

The V call is TRBV15, the J call TRBJ2-7, with D possibly TRBD2 on 5 matching bases. In germline, CDR1 is LNHNV, CDR2 YYDKDF (reference sequence). The V end lost 0 bases, the J end lost 1 base, and 10 bases lay between the germline ends. The length of the CDR3 is 15 residues. As DNA, the CDR3 is TGTGCCACCAGCAGAGATGAGCAGCGGTCCTACGAGCAGTACTTC. It yields the protein CATSRDEQRSYEQYF.

CDR3 in amino acids: CASSLGGGAIGDTQYF. CDR3 sequence (DNA): TGCGCCAGCAGCTTGGGCGGGGGGGCCATAGGGGATACGCAGTATTTT. The chain joins TRBV5-1 to TRBJ2-3; 9 bases map to TRBD2. The V gene's germline CDR1 is SGHRS and CDR2 YFSETQ. V lost 0 bases and J lost 6; bases outside the gene matches: 8. This CDR3 has 16 residues. The full variable domain, completed using reference TRBV5-1 and TRBJ2-3, is KAGVTQTPRYLIKTRGQQVTLSCSPISGHRSVSWYQQTPGQGLQFLFEYFSETQRNKGNFPGRFSGRQFSNSRSEMNVSTLELGDSALYLCASSLGGGAIGDTQYFGPGTRLTVL.

The chain employs TRBV4-1 and TRBJ2-1; no firm D call. The CDR3 sequence is 15 residues long. Germline CDR1 and CDR2: MGHRA and YSYEKL. Between the trimmed V and J ends, which lost 1 base and 12 bases, there was a span of 19 bases. CDR3: CASSQVLDPTLGQFF. CDR3 bases: TGCGCCAGCAGCCAAGTCCTAGATCCAACACTCGGGCAGTTCTTC.

The gene calls are TRBV2 and TRBJ2-1, with D tentatively TRBD1 (6 bases). V dropped 8 bases and J dropped 5 bases, with 10 bases sitting between them. CDR3 length: 12 residues. Germline-derived CDR1 and CDR2 are SNHLY and FYNNEI. The CDR3 loop is CASWGPNNEQFF. In nucleotides, the CDR3 is TGTGCCAGCTGGGGGCCGAACAATGAGCAGTTCTTC.

The chain has TRBV7-2 and TRBJ1-2; a possible D gene is TRBD1 (6 bases). With 7 bases removed from V and 4 bases from J, the gap between germline ends came to 16 bases. CDR3 size: 14 residues. Germline lookup yields CDR1 SGHTA and CDR2 FQGNSA. CDR3 sequence reads: CASTLRQAPYGYTF. The CDR3 DNA reads TGTGCCAGCACCCTGAGACAGGCACCCTATGGCTACACCTTC.

The chain is built from TRBV15 and TRBJ2-2, with TRBD2 as a possible D gene (5 bases). V dropped 0 bases and J dropped 5 bases, with 16 bases sitting between them. The germline gives CDR1 LNHNV, CDR2 YYDKDF (reference sequence). CDR3 length equals 17 residues. The CDR3 DNA sequence: TGTGCCACCAGCAGAGAAACGATCGGGCAGCGGACCGGGGAGCTGTTTTTT. Translating it yields CATSRETIGQRTGELFF. The full variable domain, with the rest looked up from reference TRBV15 and TRBJ2-2, is DAMVIQNPRYQVTQFGKPVTLSCSQTLNHNVMYWYQQKSSQAPKLLFHYYDKDFNNEADTPDNFQSRRPNTSFCFLDIRSPGLGDTAMYLCATSRETIGQRTGELFFGEGSRLTVL.

The chain carries TRBV2 and TRBJ2-5; maybe TRBD2 (7 bases). This CDR3 comprises 17 residues. The ends were cut back, 5 bases at V and 4 bases at J, with 23 bases in the middle. Germline V CDR1 and CDR2: SNHLY, FYNNEI. Here the CDR3 reads CASSSAYAGALGETQYF. The CDR3, as DNA: TGTGCCAGCAGTTCCGCCTACGCGGGGGCCTTAGGAGAGACCCAGTACTTC.

The chain carries TRBV6-5 and TRBJ2-7; TRBD2 matches 7 bases. With 3 bases clipped from V and 2 bases from J, the junction kept 10 bases outside the gene matches. This CDR3 contains 16 residues. Germline CDR1 reads MNHEY; CDR2 reads SVGAGI. CDR3 sequence: CASSYIGGRAPYEQYF. CDR3 DNA sequence: TGTGCCAGCAGTTATATCGGCGGGAGAGCACCCTACGAGCAGTACTTC.